This T cell receptor beta chain originates from a study of T cell responses to AZD1222 COVID-19 vaccine. The germline gives CDR1 SNHLY, CDR2 FYNNEI. Trimming left V 1 base short and J 6 bases short, with 13 bases between. This CDR3 has 15 amino acids. The repertoire was sequenced with immunoSEQ multiplex PCR; TCRdb's copy has only in-frame clones and lacks some. This repertoire shows 100,000 to 150,000 clones, about 89% found once; its top ten account for 11%. With regard to this clone: Its antigen remains unidentified.

Overall study results and limits: Close to half of spike-specific TCRs reportedly recognize unmutated variant regions. Two doses of AZD1222 preceded a rise in Spike-specific TCR breadth and depth.

V is TRBV2 and J is TRBJ2-1, with TRBD1 as a possible D gene (6 bases). The TCR comes from an adult in good health. The sample in question was peripheral blood, obtained on day 0 of MenACWY control vaccination. CDR3 loop: CASSEGRRQVNEQFF. The CDR3 DNA reads TGTGCCAGCAGTGAAGGGAGGAGACAGGTCAATGAGCAGTTCTTC.